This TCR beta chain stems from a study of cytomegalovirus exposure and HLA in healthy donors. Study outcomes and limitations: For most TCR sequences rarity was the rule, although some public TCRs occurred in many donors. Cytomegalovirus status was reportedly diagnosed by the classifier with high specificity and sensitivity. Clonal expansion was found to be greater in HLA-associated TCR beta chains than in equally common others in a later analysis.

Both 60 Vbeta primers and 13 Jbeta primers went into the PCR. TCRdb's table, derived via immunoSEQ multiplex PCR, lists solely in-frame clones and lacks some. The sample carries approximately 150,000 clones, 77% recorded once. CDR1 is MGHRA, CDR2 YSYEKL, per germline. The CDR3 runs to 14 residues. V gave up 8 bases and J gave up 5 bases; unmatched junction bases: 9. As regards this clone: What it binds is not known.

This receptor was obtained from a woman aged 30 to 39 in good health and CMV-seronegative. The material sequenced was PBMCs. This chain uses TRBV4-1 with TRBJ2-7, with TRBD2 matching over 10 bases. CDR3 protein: CASGTGTSANEQYF. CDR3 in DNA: TGCGCCAGCGGAACCGGGACTAGCGCAAACGAGCAGTACTTC.